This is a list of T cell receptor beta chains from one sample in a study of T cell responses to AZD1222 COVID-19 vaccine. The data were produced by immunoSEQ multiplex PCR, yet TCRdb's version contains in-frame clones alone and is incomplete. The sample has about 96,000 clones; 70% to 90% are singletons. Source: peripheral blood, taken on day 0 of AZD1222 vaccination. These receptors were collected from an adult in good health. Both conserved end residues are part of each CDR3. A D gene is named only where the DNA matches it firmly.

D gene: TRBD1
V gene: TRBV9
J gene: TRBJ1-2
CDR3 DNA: TGTGCCAGCAGCGCAGTGACCCAGGGGGCGCGCTACACCTTC
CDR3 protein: CASSAVTQGARYTF

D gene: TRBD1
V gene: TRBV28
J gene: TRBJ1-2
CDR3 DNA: TGTGCCAGCAGTGACTTCCCCGGGACAGGGTTTGGCTACACCTTC
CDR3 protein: CASSDFPGTGFGYTF

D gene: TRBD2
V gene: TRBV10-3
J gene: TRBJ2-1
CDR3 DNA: TGTGCCATCAGTGAACTAGCGGGAGCGGGCTACAATGAGCAGTTCTTC
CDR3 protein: CAISELAGAGYNEQFF

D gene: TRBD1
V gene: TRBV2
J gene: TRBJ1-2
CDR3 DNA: TGTGCCACCTGGGGACAGGGGGGGAGGTATGGCTACACCTTC
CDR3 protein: CATWGQGGRYGYTF

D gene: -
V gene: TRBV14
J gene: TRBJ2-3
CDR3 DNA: TGTGCCAGCAGTCGGACTAGCACAGATACGCAGTATTTT
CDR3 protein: CASSRTSTDTQYF

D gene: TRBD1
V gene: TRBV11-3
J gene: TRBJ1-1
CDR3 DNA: TGTGCCAGCGCTCCGGGACAGGCAACGAACACTGAAGCTTTCTTT
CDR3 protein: CASAPGQATNTEAFF

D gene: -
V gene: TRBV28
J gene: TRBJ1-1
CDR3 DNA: TGTGCCAGCAGTTTAACAGGGTGGAACACTGAAGCTTTCTTT
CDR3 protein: CASSLTGWNTEAFF

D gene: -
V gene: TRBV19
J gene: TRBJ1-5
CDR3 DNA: TGTGCCAGTAGTATAGCCGGGGGAGGGCCCCAGCATTTT
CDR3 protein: CASSIAGGGPQHF

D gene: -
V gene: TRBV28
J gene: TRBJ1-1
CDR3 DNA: TGTGCCAGCAGTTGGGCGACGGGTGGAAGGAACACTGAAGCTTTCTTT
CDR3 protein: CASSWATGGRNTEAFF

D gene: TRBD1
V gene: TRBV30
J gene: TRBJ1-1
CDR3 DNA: TGTGCCTGGAGGGGAGGGACAGCTGAAGCTTTCTTT
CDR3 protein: CAWRGGTAEAFF

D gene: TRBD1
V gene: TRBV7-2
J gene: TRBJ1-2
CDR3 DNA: TGTGCCAGCAGCTTAGCTCTAGCAGGGGGCGCTGGAGGCTACACCTTC
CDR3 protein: CASSLALAGGAGGYTF

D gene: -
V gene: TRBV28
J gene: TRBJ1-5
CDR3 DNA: TGTGCCAGCTCCAGGGGTGGCAATCAGCCCCAGCATTTT
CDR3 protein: CASSRGGNQPQHF

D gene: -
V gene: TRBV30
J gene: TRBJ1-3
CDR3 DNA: TGTGCCTGGAGTGGACAACGGCTTGGAAACACCATATATTTT
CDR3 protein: CAWSGQRLGNTIYF

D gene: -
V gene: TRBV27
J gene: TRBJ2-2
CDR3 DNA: TGTGCCAGCAGTTTCTCGGGGAACACCGGGGAGCTGTTTTTT
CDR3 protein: CASSFSGNTGELFF

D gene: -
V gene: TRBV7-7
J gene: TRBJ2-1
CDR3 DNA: TGTGCTAGCAGCTTGGGCGTGGCGGGTTTGGATGAGCAGTTCTTC
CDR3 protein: CASSLGVAGLDEQFF

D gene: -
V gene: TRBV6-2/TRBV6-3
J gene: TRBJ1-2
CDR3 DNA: TGTGCCAGCAGCCCGACCAGCATACGGGGCTACACCTTC
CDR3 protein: CASSPTSIRGYTF

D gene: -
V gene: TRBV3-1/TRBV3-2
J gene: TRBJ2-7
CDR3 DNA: TGTGCCAGCAGCCCGGACGGTCCCTACGAGCAGTACTTC
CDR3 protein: CASSPDGPYEQYF